The T cell receptor beta chain under discussion was sequenced for a study of cytomegalovirus exposure and HLA in healthy donors. The ends were cut back, 4 bases at V and 2 bases at J, with 11 bases in the middle. This CDR3 contains 15 residues. Germline assignment: CDR1 SNHLY and CDR2 FYNNEI. PCR primers comprised 60 Vbeta and 13 Jbeta primers. TCRdb's table, derived via immunoSEQ multiplex PCR, lists solely in-frame clones and lacks some. The sample shows 130,000 or so clones, and 1.5% to 2% sits with its ten largest clones. The receptor was isolated from an older woman in good health and CMV-seronegative. The sequenced sample consisted of PBMCs. This sequence joins TRBV2 and TRBJ2-2; D perhaps matches TRBD1 (5 bases). CDR3 in DNA: TGTGCCAGCAGTGTTAGGCGGACAAACACCGGGGAGCTGTTTTTT. Amino acids: CASSVRRTNTGELFF.